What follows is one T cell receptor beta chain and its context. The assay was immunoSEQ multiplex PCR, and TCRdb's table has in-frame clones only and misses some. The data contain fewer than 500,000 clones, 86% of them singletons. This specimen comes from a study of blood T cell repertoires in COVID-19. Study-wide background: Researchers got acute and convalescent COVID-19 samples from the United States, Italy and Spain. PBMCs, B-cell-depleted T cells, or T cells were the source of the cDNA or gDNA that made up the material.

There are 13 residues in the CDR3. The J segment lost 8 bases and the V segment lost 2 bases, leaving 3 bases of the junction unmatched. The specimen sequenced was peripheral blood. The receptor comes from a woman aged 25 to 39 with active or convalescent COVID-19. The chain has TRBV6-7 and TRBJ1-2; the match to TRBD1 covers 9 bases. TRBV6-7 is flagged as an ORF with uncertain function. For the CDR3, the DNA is TGTGCCAGCAGTTACGGGACAGGGTCGGGCTACACCTTC. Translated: CASSYGTGSGYTF.